Listed below are T cell receptor beta chains from one sample, sequenced in a study of OX40 agonist ivuxolimab in advanced cancers. The assay was immunoSEQ multiplex PCR, and TCRdb's table has in-frame clones only and misses some. The sample includes tens of thousands of clones, more than 75% of them seen just once. The material sequenced was CD4+ or CD8+ T cells sorted from blood, taken in a trial of the OX40 agonist ivuxolimab. Every receptor here comes from an adult with an advanced solid tumor such as melanoma, head and neck, liver or kidney cancer. The CDR3 runs from the conserved cysteine through the conserved F or W. Fields, in order: clone size, V gene, D gene, J gene, CDR3 DNA, CDR3 protein. A D gene is named only where the DNA matches it firmly. Size tells how often a clone was seen (once, few, many) or the class of an expanded clone, and some rows leave it out.

clone_size: -; v_call: TRBV27; d_call: TRBD1; j_call: TRBJ1-1; cdr3_nt: TGTGCCAGCAGCAGGGGGCGCGGGTGGAACACTGAAGCTTTCTTT; cdr3_aa: CASSRGRGWNTEAFF
clone_size: few; v_call: TRBV27; d_call: -; j_call: TRBJ2-6; cdr3_nt: TGTGCCAGCAGTTTGTCTGGGGCCAACGTCCTGACTTTC; cdr3_aa: CASSLSGANVLTF
clone_size: -; v_call: TRBV2; d_call: -; j_call: TRBJ2-1; cdr3_nt: TGTGCCAGCAGTGGAACAGGATACAATGAGCAGTTCTTC; cdr3_aa: CASSGTGYNEQFF
clone_size: few; v_call: TRBV13; d_call: -; j_call: TRBJ2-2; cdr3_nt: TGTGCCAGCAGCTATACAGGGTATACCGGGGAGCTGTTTTTT; cdr3_aa: CASSYTGYTGELFF
clone_size: -; v_call: TRBV18; d_call: -; j_call: TRBJ2-5; cdr3_nt: TGTGCCAGCTCTCCTCCCCCCAAAGAGACCCAGTACTTC; cdr3_aa: CASSPPPKETQYF
clone_size: -; v_call: TRBV30; d_call: -; j_call: TRBJ1-5; cdr3_nt: TGTGCCTGGAGTGAAAGGAGCAATCAGCCCCAGCATTTT; cdr3_aa: CAWSERSNQPQHF
clone_size: -; v_call: TRBV7-9; d_call: -; j_call: TRBJ2-5; cdr3_nt: TGTGCCAGCACCCTAGACTTGCTAAAAGAGACCCAGTACTTC; cdr3_aa: CASTLDLLKETQYF
clone_size: few; v_call: TRBV27; d_call: TRBD1; j_call: TRBJ2-5; cdr3_nt: TGTGCCAGCAGTCCCGACAGGGTATTGAGAGAGACCCAGTACTTC; cdr3_aa: CASSPDRVLRETQYF
clone_size: -; v_call: TRBV7-9; d_call: TRBD1; j_call: TRBJ2-7; cdr3_nt: TGTGCCAGCAGCCCGGACAGGGTAATCAGCGAGCAGTACTTC; cdr3_aa: CASSPDRVISEQYF
clone_size: -; v_call: TRBV30; d_call: TRBD1; j_call: TRBJ1-1; cdr3_nt: TGTGCCTGGGAGTTGGGTGGGGACAGGGGGACCACTGAAGCTTTCTTT; cdr3_aa: CAWELGGDRGTTEAFF
clone_size: -; v_call: TRBV10-3; d_call: -; j_call: TRBJ1-1; cdr3_nt: TGTGCCATCACCAGGACAGAGAACACTGAAGCTTTCTTT; cdr3_aa: CAITRTENTEAFF
clone_size: -; v_call: TRBV5-1; d_call: TRBD1; j_call: TRBJ2-3; cdr3_nt: TGCGCCAGCAGCCAAGGGACAGGTTCAGATACGCAGTATTTT; cdr3_aa: CASSQGTGSDTQYF
clone_size: -; v_call: TRBV2; d_call: -; j_call: TRBJ1-4; cdr3_nt: TGTGCCAGCAGGCGTGCGGGTAATGAAAAACTGTTTTTT; cdr3_aa: CASRRAGNEKLFF
clone_size: -; v_call: TRBV10-3; d_call: TRBD1; j_call: TRBJ1-2; cdr3_nt: TGTGCCATCAGTCCAACAGGGGGCGCAGGCTACACCTTC; cdr3_aa: CAISPTGGAGYTF
clone_size: -; v_call: TRBV29-1; d_call: TRBD1; j_call: TRBJ2-7; cdr3_nt: TGCAGCGTCCTAGGGGGCCCCCCCCTTTACGAGCAGTACTTC; cdr3_aa: CSVLGGPPLYEQYF
clone_size: -; v_call: TRBV29-1; d_call: TRBD2; j_call: TRBJ2-3; cdr3_nt: TGCAGCGGTGGACTAGCGGGTACCACAGATACGCAGTATTTT; cdr3_aa: CSGGLAGTTDTQYF
clone_size: once; v_call: TRBV10-2; d_call: -; j_call: TRBJ1-5; cdr3_nt: TGCGCCAGCAGGGGGGACGCCCTGGTTCAGCCCCAGCATTTT; cdr3_aa: CASRGDALVQPQHF
clone_size: -; v_call: TRBV30; d_call: -; j_call: TRBJ2-2; cdr3_nt: TGTGCCTGGAGTGGCGGGGAATGGGCCGGGGAGCTGTTTTTT; cdr3_aa: CAWSGGEWAGELFF
clone_size: -; v_call: TRBV30; d_call: TRBD2; j_call: TRBJ2-5; cdr3_nt: TGTGCCTGGAGTGGAAATCGCCCGGGACTAGCGGGGACCGGGACCCAGTACTTC; cdr3_aa: CAWSGNRPGLAGTGTQYF
clone_size: -; v_call: TRBV7-9; d_call: -; j_call: TRBJ2-1; cdr3_nt: TGTGCCAGCAGCTCACAAGCAGGGCTCAGCTCCTACAATGAGCAGTTCTTC; cdr3_aa: CASSSQAGLSSYNEQFF
clone_size: -; v_call: TRBV6-1; d_call: -; j_call: TRBJ1-1; cdr3_nt: TGTGCCAGCAGTGAATGGGGGGCGGGAGGTGAAGCTTTCTTT; cdr3_aa: CASSEWGAGGEAFF
clone_size: -; v_call: TRBV5-1; d_call: TRBD2; j_call: TRBJ2-3; cdr3_nt: TGCGCCAGCAGCTTGGGAACTAGCGGCACAGATACGCAGTATTTT; cdr3_aa: CASSLGTSGTDTQYF
clone_size: once; v_call: TRBV5-1; d_call: TRBD2; j_call: TRBJ2-5; cdr3_nt: TGCGCCAGCAGCTTGGCGTCTAGCGGGAGGGGAGAGACCCAGTACTTC; cdr3_aa: CASSLASSGRGETQYF
clone_size: once; v_call: TRBV6-5; d_call: -; j_call: TRBJ1-5; cdr3_nt: TGTGCCAGCAGTCCGGGGATGGGGAACAATCAGCCCCAGCATTTT; cdr3_aa: CASSPGMGNNQPQHF
clone_size: -; v_call: TRBV7-3; d_call: TRBD1; j_call: TRBJ2-1; cdr3_nt: TGTGCCAGCAGCACTCGGACAGGGGGGCAGTTCTTC; cdr3_aa: CASSTRTGGQFF
clone_size: -; v_call: TRBV9; d_call: -; j_call: TRBJ2-1; cdr3_nt: TGTGCCAGCAGCGTAGCTAGCAGAGTGCCCAATGAGCAGTTCTTC; cdr3_aa: CASSVASRVPNEQFF
clone_size: -; v_call: TRBV7-2; d_call: -; j_call: TRBJ1-1; cdr3_nt: TGTGCCAGCAGCTTAATTCGGGGATCGACTGAAGCTTTCTTT; cdr3_aa: CASSLIRGSTEAFF
clone_size: -; v_call: TRBV2; d_call: TRBD1; j_call: TRBJ2-3; cdr3_nt: TGTGCCAGCAATGCAGACAGGGTTGGGGCAGATACGCAGTATTTT; cdr3_aa: CASNADRVGADTQYF
clone_size: -; v_call: TRBV30; d_call: TRBD1; j_call: TRBJ1-5; cdr3_nt: TGTGCCTGGAGTCGACAGGGGGGAAGCAATCAGCCCCAGCATTTT; cdr3_aa: CAWSRQGGSNQPQHF
clone_size: -; v_call: TRBV27; d_call: -; j_call: TRBJ2-7; cdr3_nt: TGTGCCAGCAGTTTATCCCGGCGATCTCCCTACGAGCAGTACTTC; cdr3_aa: CASSLSRRSPYEQYF
clone_size: -; v_call: TRBV6-5; d_call: -; j_call: TRBJ2-1; cdr3_nt: TGTGCCAGCAGTTACGGGAGGACGAGAAATGAGCAGTTCTTC; cdr3_aa: CASSYGRTRNEQFF
clone_size: once; v_call: TRBV7-8; d_call: -; j_call: TRBJ2-7; cdr3_nt: TGTGCCAGCAGCCCTGGTGCGCCGTCCTACGAGCAGTACTTC; cdr3_aa: CASSPGAPSYEQYF
clone_size: -; v_call: TRBV18; d_call: TRBD2; j_call: TRBJ2-2; cdr3_nt: TGTGCCAGCTCACCGATGTTGGGACTAGCGGGAGGTATCACCGGGGAGCTGTTTTTT; cdr3_aa: CASSPMLGLAGGITGELFF
clone_size: few; v_call: TRBV7-6; d_call: TRBD2; j_call: TRBJ2-3; cdr3_nt: TGTGCCAGCAGCTTAGCGCGTCTAGCGGCTAGAATAAGTGGCACAGATACGCAGTATTTT; cdr3_aa: CASSLARLAARISGTDTQYF
clone_size: once; v_call: TRBV18; d_call: TRBD1; j_call: TRBJ1-1; cdr3_nt: TGTGCCAGCTCGACAGGGGAGGACACTGAAGCTTTCTTT; cdr3_aa: CASSTGEDTEAFF
clone_size: many; v_call: TRBV6-4; d_call: TRBD1; j_call: TRBJ1-1; cdr3_nt: TGTGCCAGCAAGGGACAGGGCTGGAACACTGAAGCTTTCTTT; cdr3_aa: CASKGQGWNTEAFF
clone_size: -; v_call: TRBV6-6; d_call: TRBD2; j_call: TRBJ2-1; cdr3_nt: TGTGCCAGCGCAACTAGCGGGGGGGGCAATGAGCAGTTCTTC; cdr3_aa: CASATSGGGNEQFF
clone_size: -; v_call: TRBV11-3; d_call: -; j_call: TRBJ2-3; cdr3_nt: TGTGCCAGCAGCTTAGGAGCGGGCACAGATACGCAGTATTTT; cdr3_aa: CASSLGAGTDTQYF
clone_size: -; v_call: TRBV11-2; d_call: -; j_call: TRBJ2-5; cdr3_nt: TGTGCCAGCAGCTTAACCGGGGGCCCAGAGACCCAGTACTTC; cdr3_aa: CASSLTGGPETQYF
clone_size: -; v_call: TRBV7-3; d_call: TRBD2; j_call: TRBJ2-3; cdr3_nt: TGTGCCAGCAGCTTAACTAGCGGGAGTAAAGATACGCAGTATTTT; cdr3_aa: CASSLTSGSKDTQYF
clone_size: once; v_call: TRBV5-6; d_call: TRBD2; j_call: TRBJ2-7; cdr3_nt: TGTGCCAGCAGCTCGGGGACTAGCGGCTTATACGAGCAGTACTTC; cdr3_aa: CASSSGTSGLYEQYF
clone_size: -; v_call: TRBV7-8; d_call: -; j_call: TRBJ1-6; cdr3_nt: TGTGCCAGCAGCTTAGGGAGTGACAGTTGGGTCCACTTT; cdr3_aa: CASSLGSDSWVHF
clone_size: few; v_call: TRBV6-1; d_call: -; j_call: TRBJ1-3; cdr3_nt: TGTGCCAGCAGTGAAAGGTTGGGCCTGCTACTTGTTGGAAACACCATATATTTT; cdr3_aa: CASSERLGLLLVGNTIYF
clone_size: -; v_call: TRBV19; d_call: -; j_call: TRBJ1-1; cdr3_nt: TGTGCCAGTAGTGGGACTACTCGATTCACTGAAGCTTTCTTT; cdr3_aa: CASSGTTRFTEAFF
clone_size: -; v_call: TRBV27; d_call: TRBD2; j_call: TRBJ2-2; cdr3_nt: TGTGCCAGCAGTTTATTACGGGAGGCCGGGGAGCTGTTTTTT; cdr3_aa: CASSLLREAGELFF
clone_size: -; v_call: TRBV18; d_call: -; j_call: TRBJ2-5; cdr3_nt: TGTGCCAGCTCACCAGCCTATCTTGGGACGGCAGCCAGAGAGACCCAGTACTTC; cdr3_aa: CASSPAYLGTAARETQYF
clone_size: -; v_call: TRBV5-1; d_call: TRBD1; j_call: TRBJ1-1; cdr3_nt: TGCGCCAGCAGCTTGGACTCCGCAGGGGGTCAAGCTTTCTTT; cdr3_aa: CASSLDSAGGQAFF